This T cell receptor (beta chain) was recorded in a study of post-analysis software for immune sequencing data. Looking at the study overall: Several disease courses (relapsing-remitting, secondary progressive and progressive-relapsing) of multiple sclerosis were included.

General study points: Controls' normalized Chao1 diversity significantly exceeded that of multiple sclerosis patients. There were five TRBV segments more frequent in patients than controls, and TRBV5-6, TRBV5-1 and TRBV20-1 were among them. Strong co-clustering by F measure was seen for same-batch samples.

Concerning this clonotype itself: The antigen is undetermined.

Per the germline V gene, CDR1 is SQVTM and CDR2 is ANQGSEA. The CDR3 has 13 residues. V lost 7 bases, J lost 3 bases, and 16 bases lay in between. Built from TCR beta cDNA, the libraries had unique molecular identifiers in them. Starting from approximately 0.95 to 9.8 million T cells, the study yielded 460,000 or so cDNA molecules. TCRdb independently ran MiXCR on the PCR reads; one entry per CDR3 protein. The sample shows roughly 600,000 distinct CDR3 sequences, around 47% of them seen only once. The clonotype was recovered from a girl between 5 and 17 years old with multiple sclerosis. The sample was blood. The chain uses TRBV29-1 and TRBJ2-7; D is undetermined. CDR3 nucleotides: TGCAGCGCATTGGGTGGAGATTTCTACGAGCAGTACTTC. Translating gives CSALGGDFYEQYF.